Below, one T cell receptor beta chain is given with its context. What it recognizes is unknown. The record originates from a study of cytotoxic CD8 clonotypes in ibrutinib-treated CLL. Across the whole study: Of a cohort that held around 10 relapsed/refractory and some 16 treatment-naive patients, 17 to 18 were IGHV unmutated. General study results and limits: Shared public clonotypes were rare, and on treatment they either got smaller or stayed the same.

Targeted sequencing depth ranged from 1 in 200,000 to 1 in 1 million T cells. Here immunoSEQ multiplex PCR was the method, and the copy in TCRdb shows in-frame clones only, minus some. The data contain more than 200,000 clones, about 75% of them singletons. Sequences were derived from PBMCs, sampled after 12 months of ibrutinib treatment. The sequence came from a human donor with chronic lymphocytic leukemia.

CDR3 protein: CASSPDRGRNQPQHF. The CDR3 bases are TGTGCCAGCAGCCCGGACAGGGGTCGCAATCAGCCCCAGCATTTT. The chain is built from TRBV7-9 and TRBJ1-5; 9 nucleotides agree with TRBD1. Per the germline V gene, CDR1 is SEHNR and CDR2 is FQNEAQ (reference sequence). The CDR3 consists of 15 residues. J gave up 2 bases and V 5 bases, and 4 bases lay outside the gene matches.